Listed here are 3 T cell receptor beta chains from one sample, sequenced in a study of T cell changes during pregnancy in multiple sclerosis. Measured with immunoSEQ multiplex PCR; TCRdb has only the in-frame clones, and not every one. The repertoire holds about 100,000 clones, with 90% as singletons. The sample here was peripheral blood, taken in the second trimester of pregnancy. These receptors originate from a female donor in good health, enrolled as a control in a pregnancy study.

J is TRBJ2-7 and V is TRBV27; 12 bases map to TRBD1. Looked up from germline, CDR1 is MNHEY and CDR2 is SMNVEV (reference sequence). The J segment lost 4 bases and the V segment lost 6 bases, leaving 7 bases of the junction unmatched. This CDR3 spans 15 amino acids. In DNA form, the CDR3 reads TGTGCCAGCAGAGCCGGGACAGGGGGCATGTACGAGCAGTACTTC. Its translation: CASRAGTGGMYEQYF.

The rearrangement uses TRBV7-2 and TRBJ1-2; 7 nucleotides match TRBD1. The V gene end was trimmed by 5 bases and the J gene end by 8 bases; junction bases not matched to a gene: 17. The germline V gene has CDR1 SGHTA and CDR2 FQGNSA. The CDR3 covers 16 residues. Here the CDR3 reads CASSPPNRQGRRGYTF. For the CDR3, the DNA is TGTGCCAGCAGCCCGCCCAACCGACAGGGCCGGCGGGGCTACACCTTC.

J is TRBJ2-7 and V is TRBV5-5, with D possibly TRBD2 on 6 matching bases. CDR3 length: 13 amino acids. Trimming removed 3 bases at V and 6 bases at J, with 13 bases between. Germline CDR1 SGHKS, CDR2 YYEKEE (reference sequence). DNA of the CDR3: TGTGCCAGCAGCTGGGGTCTAGCGCCCGAGCAGTACTTC. This sequence encodes CASSWGLAPEQYF.